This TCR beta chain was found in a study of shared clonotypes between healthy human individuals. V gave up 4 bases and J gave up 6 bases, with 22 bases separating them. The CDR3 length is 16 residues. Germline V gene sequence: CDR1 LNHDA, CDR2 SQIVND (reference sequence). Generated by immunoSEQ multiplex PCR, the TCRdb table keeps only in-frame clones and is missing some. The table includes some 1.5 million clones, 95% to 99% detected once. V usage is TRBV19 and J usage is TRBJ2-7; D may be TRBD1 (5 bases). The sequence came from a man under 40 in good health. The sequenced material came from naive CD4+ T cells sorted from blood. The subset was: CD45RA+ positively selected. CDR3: CASSNRRGSRSGEQYF. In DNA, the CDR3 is TGTGCCAGTAGTAATAGAAGGGGAAGTCGCTCCGGCGAGCAGTACTTC.